The 24 T cell receptor beta chains given below trace back to one sample, sequenced in a study of T cell changes during pregnancy in multiple sclerosis. Profiled with immunoSEQ multiplex PCR; TCRdb holds only in-frame clones, not every one. The profile covers 70,000 or so clones, with around 92% appearing a single time and around 0.75% taken by the ten largest. Here the sequenced sample was peripheral blood, taken in the third trimester of pregnancy. The source is a female donor in good health, enrolled as a control in a pregnancy study.

The rearrangement links TRBV6-5 to TRBJ1-1; 8 bases are a match to TRBD1. The V gene end was trimmed by 5 bases and the J gene end by 8 bases; junction bases not matched to a gene: 7. The CDR3 covers 13 residues. The germline V gene encodes CDR1 MNHEY and CDR2 SVGAGI. CDR3 sequence reads: CASSRTGNLEAFF. The CDR3 DNA reads TGTGCCAGCAGTAGGACAGGGAATCTCGAAGCTTTCTTT.

This clone was detected a few times. The J gene is TRBJ2-7, the V gene TRBV21-1; the tabulated D call, TRBD2, remains unverified against the DNA. TRBV21-1 counts as a pseudogene. The CDR3 runs to 14 residues. CDR3 sequence: CASSSRDSSYEQYF. CDR3 DNA sequence: TGTGCCAGCAGCAGCCGGGACTCTTCCTACGAGCAGTACTTC.

The chain links TRBV7-2 to TRBJ2-5, with D tentatively TRBD2 (5 bases). There are 17 residues in the CDR3. Germline lookup yields CDR1 SGHTA and CDR2 FQGNSA. Trimming shortened V by 1 base and J by 1 base, and 16 bases separated the two germline ends. CDR3 amino acids: CASSLGAGQEVQETQYF. CDR3 in DNA: TGTGCCAGCAGCTTAGGGGCTGGTCAGGAGGTCCAAGAGACCCAGTACTTC.

The V gene is TRBV4-3, the J gene TRBJ1-2, with D possibly TRBD1 on 6 matching bases. V was cut by 5 bases and J by 8 bases, with 21 bases left in between. The CDR3 extends over 15 amino acids. Germline V gene lookup returns CDR1 LGHNA and CDR2 YSLEER. The DNA of the CDR3 is TGCGCCAGCAGCTTACAAGTACGCAGGGGCGGCGGCTACACCTTC. It translates to CASSLQVRRGGGYTF.

The chain combines TRBV2 with TRBJ2-3; TRBD1 matches 7 bases. This CDR3 is built from 15 residues. Germline V gene lookup returns CDR1 SNHLY and CDR2 FYNNEI. V was clipped by 5 bases and J by 2 bases; unmatched bases: 7. CDR3 residues: CASSLGQATTDTQYF. Written as DNA, the CDR3 is TGTGCCAGCAGTCTAGGACAGGCGACCACAGATACGCAGTATTTT.

This clone occurred once. V gene TRBV7-2 combines with J gene TRBJ1-4; 8 nucleotides line up with TRBD1. V trimming: 5 bases; J trimming: 3 bases; junction bases outside the gene matches: 5. The CDR3 length is 15 residues. Germline V gives CDR1 SGHTA, CDR2 FQGNSA. CDR3 protein: CASSGPDRANEKLFF. CDR3 nucleotide sequence: TGTGCCAGCAGCGGCCCGGACAGGGCTAATGAAAAACTGTTTTTT.

The CDR3 DNA reads as TGTGCCAGCAGTGAAACAGGGTTGCTCTCTGGAAACACCATATATTTT. Translated, it gives CASSETGLLSGNTIYF. The chain links TRBV2 to TRBJ1-3; D is possibly TRBD1 (6 bases). The V end lost 2 bases, the J end lost 0 bases, and 11 bases lay between the germline ends. This CDR3 has 16 amino acids. Germline CDR1 and CDR2: SNHLY and FYNNEI.

DNA for the CDR3: TGTGCCAGCGAGACAGGGGGTCACGAGACCCAGTACTTC. Its translation: CASETGGHETQYF. This chain connects TRBV6-6 to TRBJ2-5, with TRBD1 identical over 9 bases. The germline V gene encodes CDR1 MNHNY and CDR2 SVGAGI (reference sequence). J was trimmed by 5 bases and V by 8 bases; bases with no gene match: 6. This CDR3 region has 13 residues.

This rearrangement joins TRBV9 to TRBJ2-1; 10 nucleotides match TRBD2. V dropped 0 bases and J dropped 4; count of bases not matched to a gene: 1. The CDR3 loop spans 15 amino acids. Germline V CDR1 and CDR2: SGDLS, YYNGEE. The CDR3 loop is CASSVGSGGYNEQFF. The CDR3 DNA reads as TGTGCCAGCAGCGTAGGTAGCGGGGGGTACAATGAGCAGTTCTTC. Full variable domain (outside the CDR3, taken from reference TRBV9 and TRBJ2-1): DSGVTQTPKHLITATGQRVTLRCSPRSGDLSVYWYQQSLDQGLQFLIQYYNGEERAKGNILERFSAQQFPDLHSELNLSSLELGDSALYFCASSVGSGGYNEQFFGPGTRLTVL.

This chain links TRBV7-2 with TRBJ2-2, with 10 bases that match TRBD2. Trimming cost V 5 bases and J 2 bases; bases outside gene matches: 5. This CDR3 spans 16 amino acids. From germline, CDR1 is SGHTA and CDR2 FQGNSA. CDR3 coding DNA: TGTGCCAGCAGCCACCGGACTAGCGGAAACACCGGGGAGCTGTTTTTT. This translates into CASSHRTSGNTGELFF.

This clone turned up a few times. The chain combines TRBV15 with TRBJ1-2; 7 bases are a match to TRBD1. The ends lost 0 bases at V and 2 bases at J; junction bases unmatched: 3. The germline CDR1 and CDR2 sequences are LNHNV and YYDKDF (reference sequence). This CDR3 is 15 amino acids long. The CDR3 reads CATSRDLGGNYGYTF. The CDR3 DNA sequence: TGTGCCACCAGCAGAGATTTAGGGGGCAACTATGGCTACACCTTC.

J is TRBJ1-1 and V is TRBV14; D possibly corresponds to TRBD1 (6 bases). Germline assignment: CDR1 SGHDN and CDR2 FVKESK. CDR3 size: 15 residues. With 1 base removed from V and 5 bases from J, the gap between germline ends came to 14 bases. As DNA, the CDR3 is TGTGCCAGCAGCCAAGCGTCCGGGACAAAGACTGAAGCTTTCTTT. It translates to CASSQASGTKTEAFF.

In this sample, this clone turned up a few times. This chain's CDR3 is CASGAQGWKNSPLHF. The DNA for the CDR3 is TGTGCCAGCGGGGCACAGGGTTGGAAAAATTCACCCCTCCACTTT. The chain employs TRBV2 and TRBJ1-6; a possible D gene is TRBD1 (6 bases). The CDR3 runs to 15 residues. Germline V CDR1 and CDR2: SNHLY, FYNNEI. V lost 8 bases and J 7 bases, leaving 18 bases between the germline ends. Looking up the rest from reference TRBV2 and TRBJ1-6 gives the full variable domain: EPEVTQTPSHQVTQMGQEVILRCVPISNHLYFYWYRQILGQKVEFLVSFYNNEISEKSEIFDDQFSVERPDGSNFTLKIRSTKLEDSAMYFCASGAQGWKNSPLHFGNGTRLTVT.

This clone was detected only once. This rearrangement joins TRBV11-2 to TRBJ2-2; D unresolved. CDR1 is SGHAT and CDR2 is FQNNGV in the germline V gene. This CDR3 is built from 16 residues. V dropped 1 base and J dropped 3 bases, with 12 bases sitting between them. The CDR3 region is CASSLAMGPYTGELFF. DNA of the CDR3: TGTGCCAGCAGCTTAGCGATGGGCCCCTACACCGGGGAGCTGTTTTTT.

This chain connects TRBV5-6 to TRBJ1-2, with D tentatively TRBD1 (6 bases). Per germline, CDR1 SGHDT and CDR2 YYEEEE. The CDR3 extends over 13 amino acids. Trimming took 4 bases from V and 6 from J, leaving 13 bases between them. CDR3 protein: CASSRRGAHGYTF. DNA for the CDR3: TGTGCCAGCAGCCGTCGGGGGGCCCATGGCTACACCTTC.

CDR3 residues: CASSFETGRNYGYTF. CDR3 bases: TGTGCCAGCAGTTTTGAGACAGGGAGGAACTATGGCTACACCTTC. The chain uses TRBV28 and TRBJ1-2; TRBD1 matches at 7 bases. Germline CDR1 reads MDHEN; CDR2 reads SYDVKM. With V trimmed by 3 bases and J by 2 bases, 6 bases remained unmatched. This CDR3 has 15 residues.

The chain couples TRBV9 to TRBJ2-7; 8 positions agree with TRBD2. Per the germline V gene, CDR1 is SGDLS and CDR2 is YYNGEE. V lost 0 bases to trimming and J lost 5 bases; unmatched junction nucleotides: 7. This CDR3 comprises 15 residues. The CDR3 reads CASSVETSALDEQYF. In DNA form, the CDR3 reads TGTGCCAGCAGCGTAGAGACTAGCGCCCTTGACGAGCAGTACTTC. Filled out from reference TRBV9 and TRBJ2-7, the complete variable domain reads DSGVTQTPKHLITATGQRVTLRCSPRSGDLSVYWYQQSLDQGLQFLIQYYNGEERAKGNILERFSAQQFPDLHSELNLSSLELGDSALYFCASSVETSALDEQYFGPGTRLTVT.

In its sample, this clone was seen once. The chain is built from TRBV5-4 and TRBJ2-2; D might be TRBD2 (5 bases). V lost 4 bases and J 2 bases, leaving 12 bases between the germline ends. CDR3 length equals 15 residues. Germline-derived CDR1 and CDR2 are SGHNT and YYREEE (reference sequence). CDR3 DNA sequence: TGTGCCAGCAGCCCGGACTTAACAAACACCGGGGAGCTGTTTTTT. Translated, it gives CASSPDLTNTGELFF.

This chain uses TRBV25-1 with TRBJ1-2; D might be TRBD1 (5 bases). Germline lookup yields CDR1 MGHDK and CDR2 SYGVNS. The CDR3 spans 13 residues. V was clipped by 7 bases and J by 2 bases, with 11 bases between them. CDR3 sequence reads: CASTRGFNYGYTF. DNA of the CDR3: TGTGCCAGCACCCGGGGGTTCAACTATGGCTACACCTTC.

The V gene is TRBV28, the J gene TRBJ1-2; D might be TRBD1 (6 bases). With 8 bases removed from V and 3 bases from J, the gap between germline ends came to 13 bases. Looked up from germline, CDR1 is MDHEN and CDR2 is SYDVKM. The CDR3 runs 13 residues. Here the CDR3 DNA reads TGTGCCAGCCTTCTACAGGGTCACTATGGCTACACCTTC. Its protein is CASLLQGHYGYTF.

The rearrangement links TRBV15 to TRBJ1-4; tentatively, D is TRBD1 (6 bases). The CDR3 spans 16 residues. Germline CDR1 is LNHNV and CDR2 is YYDKDF (reference sequence). V lost 0 bases and J lost 6, with 14 bases in between. The CDR3 region is CATSREGARSYEKLFF. CDR3 nucleotides: TGTGCCACCAGCAGAGAGGGGGCGCGATCCTATGAAAAACTGTTTTTT. The whole variable domain, filled in from reference TRBV15 and TRBJ1-4, reads DAMVIQNPRYQVTQFGKPVTLSCSQTLNHNVMYWYQQKSSQAPKLLFHYYDKDFNNEADTPDNFQSRRPNTSFCFLDIRSPGLGDTAMYLCATSREGARSYEKLFFGSGTQLSVL.

The J gene is TRBJ2-1, the V gene TRBV5-1, with TRBD2 matching over 7 bases. Unmatched junction bases numbered 2, after V lost 0 bases and J lost 2 bases. The CDR3 sequence is 15 residues long. Per germline, CDR1 SGHRS and CDR2 YFSETQ. The CDR3 loop reads CASSLGLAAYNEQFF. CDR3 nucleotides: TGCGCCAGCAGCTTGGGGCTAGCGGCCTACAATGAGCAGTTCTTC.

V gene TRBV7-6 combines with J gene TRBJ2-2, with D perhaps TRBD2 (5 bases). The CDR3 extends over 15 amino acids. V was trimmed by 4 bases and J by 6 bases, leaving 15 bases between them. Germline CDR1 SGHVS, CDR2 FNYEAQ. The CDR3 here is CASSSVVAGAGELFF. In nucleotides, the CDR3 is TGTGCCAGCAGCTCAGTAGTGGCCGGGGCCGGGGAGCTGTTTTTT. The full variable domain, its missing parts supplied by reference TRBV7-6 and TRBJ2-2, is GAGVSQSPRYKVTKRGQDVALRCDPISGHVSLYWYRQALGQGPEFLTYFNYEAQQDKSGLPNDRFSAERPEGSISTLTIQRTEQRDSAMYRCASSSVVAGAGELFFGEGSRLTVL.

CDR3 residues: CASSHSYEQYF. The DNA of the CDR3 is TGTGCCAGCAGCCACAGTTACGAGCAGTACTTC. The chain links TRBV6-6 to TRBJ2-7, with no clear D. The CDR3 is made up of 11 amino acids. V lost 6 bases and J lost 4, with 7 bases in between. Looked up from germline, CDR1 is MNHNY and CDR2 is SVGAGI (reference sequence).